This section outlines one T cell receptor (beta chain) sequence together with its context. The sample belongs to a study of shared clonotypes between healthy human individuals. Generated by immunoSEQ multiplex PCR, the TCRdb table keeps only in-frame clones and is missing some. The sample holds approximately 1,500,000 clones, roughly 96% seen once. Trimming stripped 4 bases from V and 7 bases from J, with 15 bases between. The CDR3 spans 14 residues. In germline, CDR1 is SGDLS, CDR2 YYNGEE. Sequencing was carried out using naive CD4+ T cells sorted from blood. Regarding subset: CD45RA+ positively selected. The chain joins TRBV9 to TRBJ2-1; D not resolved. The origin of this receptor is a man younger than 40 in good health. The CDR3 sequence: CASSRYSQLNEQFF. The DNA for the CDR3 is TGTGCCAGCAGCCGGTACAGCCAGTTAAATGAGCAGTTCTTC.